The rows below give T cell receptor beta chains drawn from one sample of a study of shared clonotypes between healthy human individuals. Some clones are missing from TCRdb's copy, which holds only in-frame ones; the method was immunoSEQ multiplex PCR. The table includes some 490,000 clones, 70% to 85% detected once. The sample consisted of PBMCs. These receptors were collected from a middle-aged woman in good health. Some clones in this sample may be carry-over from other donors' samples. Both conserved end residues are trimmed from each CDR3. The D gene is left open where the match is weak.

CDR3aa,j_gene,len,d_gene,v_gene
ASSSLSGGANVLT,TRBJ2-6,13,NA,TRBV5-4
ASSQAVRARETQY,TRBJ2-5,13,NA,TRBV28
ASSLGTVTYEQY,NA,12,TRBD1,TRBV7-9
ASSIAGSGGLNEQY,TRBJ2-7,14,TRBD2,TRBV19
SAGAASSYNEQF,TRBJ2-1,12,NA,TRBV29-1
ASSRGGRVNEQF,TRBJ2-1,12,NA,TRBV6-5
ASPEAEGHQETQY,TRBJ2-5,13,NA,TRBV2
ASSPRDDATGELF,TRBJ2-2,13,NA,TRBV18
ASSFGGAGGYNEQF,TRBJ2-1,14,TRBD2,TRBV5-4
ASSRQADYGYT,TRBJ1-2,11,NA,TRBV6-5
ASSLAGEGYGYT,TRBJ1-2,12,NA,TRBV7-2
ASSQGLAGTYEQY,TRBJ2-7,13,TRBD2,TRBV4-1
ASSSTGVNYGYT,TRBJ1-2,12,TRBD1,TRBV28
ASRSPGDRGTHEQY,TRBJ2-7,14,TRBD1,TRBV2
ASSPRTGTDEQF,TRBJ2-1,12,TRBD1,TRBV18
AWSVVGGGYEQY,TRBJ2-7,12,NA,TRBV30
ASSQGVSVNYGYT,TRBJ1-2,13,NA,TRBV4-1
ASSPRTGGNTGELF,TRBJ2-2,14,TRBD1,TRBV18
ASSSRDGMETQY,TRBJ2-5,12,NA,TRBV5-4
ATSRGGTYYEQY,TRBJ2-7,12,NA,TRBV15
ASSFRGRETDAF,TRBJ1-1,12,NA,TRBV6-6
ASSLYQGGAQY,TRBJ2-7,11,NA,TRBV5-4
ASSIMGTGYRQPQH,TRBJ1-5,14,NA,TRBV19
SVYSAGTGWNTEAF,TRBJ1-1,14,TRBD1,TRBV29-1
ASSPEVSGANVLT,TRBJ2-6,13,NA,TRBV18
ASSARVNEQF,TRBJ2-1,10,NA,TRBV9
ASMDISSYNEQF,TRBJ2-1,12,NA,TRBV19
ASSVVGGNLEQF,TRBJ2-1,12,NA,TRBV9
ASSSIRQLSGANVLT,TRBJ2-6,15,NA,TRBV11-2
AMGSLTNNEQF,TRBJ2-1,11,NA,TRBV23-1
ASSQQPGQGVGGYT,TRBJ1-2,14,TRBD1,TRBV4-3